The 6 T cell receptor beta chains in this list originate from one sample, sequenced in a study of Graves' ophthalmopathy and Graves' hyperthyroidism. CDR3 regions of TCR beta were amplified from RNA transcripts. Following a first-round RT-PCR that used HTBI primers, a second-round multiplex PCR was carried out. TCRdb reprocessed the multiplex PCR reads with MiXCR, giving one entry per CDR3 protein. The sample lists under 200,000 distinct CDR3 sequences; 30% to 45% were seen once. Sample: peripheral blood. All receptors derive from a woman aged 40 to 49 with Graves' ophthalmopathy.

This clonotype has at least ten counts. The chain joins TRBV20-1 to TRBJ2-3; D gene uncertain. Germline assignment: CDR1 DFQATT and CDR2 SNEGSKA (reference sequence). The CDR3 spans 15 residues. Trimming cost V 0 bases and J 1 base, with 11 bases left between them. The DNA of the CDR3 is TGCAGTGCTAGAGATCTGGGCGCGGGCACAGATACGCAGTATTTT. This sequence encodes CSARDLGAGTDTQYF.

CDR3 sequence reads: CASSRFWNLGEQYF. CDR3 DNA sequence: TGTGCCAGCAGCCGCTTCTGGAACCTTGGCGAGCAGTACTTC. The chain combines TRBV11-2 with TRBJ2-7; D not certain. The germline V gene has CDR1 SGHAT and CDR2 FQNNGV. The CDR3 has 14 residues. V was shortened by 5 bases and J by 6 bases, with 17 bases between the two germline ends.

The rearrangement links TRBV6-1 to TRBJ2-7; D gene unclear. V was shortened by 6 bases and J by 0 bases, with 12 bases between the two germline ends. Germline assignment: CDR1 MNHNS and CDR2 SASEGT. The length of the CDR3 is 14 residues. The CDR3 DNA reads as TGTGCCAGCAGCCCCCTGTTTGACTCCTACGAGCAGTACTTC. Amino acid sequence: CASSPLFDSYEQYF.

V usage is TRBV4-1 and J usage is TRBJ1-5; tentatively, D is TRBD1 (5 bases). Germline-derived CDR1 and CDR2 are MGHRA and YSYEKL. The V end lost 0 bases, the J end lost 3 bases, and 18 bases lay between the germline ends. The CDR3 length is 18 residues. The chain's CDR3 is CASSQEDVAGIINQPQHF. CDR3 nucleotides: TGCGCCAGCAGCCAAGAGGACGTGGCAGGGATCATCAATCAGCCCCAGCATTTT.

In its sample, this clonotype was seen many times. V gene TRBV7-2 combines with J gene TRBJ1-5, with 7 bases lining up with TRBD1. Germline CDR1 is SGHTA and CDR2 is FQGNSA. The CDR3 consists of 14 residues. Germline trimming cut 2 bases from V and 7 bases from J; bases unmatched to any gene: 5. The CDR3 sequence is CASSLRQGGQPQHF. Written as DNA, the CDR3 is TGTGCCAGCAGCTTACGACAGGGCGGACAGCCCCAGCATTTT.

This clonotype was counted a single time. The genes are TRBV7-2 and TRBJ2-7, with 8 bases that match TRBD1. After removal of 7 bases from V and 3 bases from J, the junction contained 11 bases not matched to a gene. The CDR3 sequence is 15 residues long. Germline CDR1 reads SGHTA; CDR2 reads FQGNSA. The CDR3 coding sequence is TGTGCCAGCACCACGGCAGGGGGCGCATACTACGAGCAGTACTTC. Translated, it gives CASTTAGGAYYEQYF. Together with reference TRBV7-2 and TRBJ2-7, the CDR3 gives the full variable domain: GAGVSQSPSNKVTEKGKDVELRCDPISGHTALYWYRQSLGQGLEFLIYFQGNSAPDKSGLPSDRFSAERTGGSVSTLTIQRTQQEDSAVYLCASTTAGGAYYEQYFGPGTRLTVT.